The 5 T cell receptor beta chains below all came from one sample that was sequenced in a study of circulating tumor DNA in untreated peripheral T-cell lymphoma. Only in-frame clones appear in the TCRdb table, and some are missing; sequencing was by immunoSEQ multiplex PCR. The table shows around 2,000 clones, with 60% to 80% occurring only once. Sequences were obtained from tumor tissue. The receptors shown here come from a human donor with peripheral T-cell lymphoma.

This chain connects TRBV6-8 to TRBJ2-1; D unresolved. Trimming took off 7 bases at V and 5 bases at J, with 21 bases between the two ends. Per germline, CDR1 MNHGY and CDR2 SAAAGT. The CDR3 spans 16 residues. The CDR3 nucleotides are TGTGCCAGCATCGGATCCTTTGCCCAGGTCAACAATGAGCAGTTCTTC. Encoded protein: CASIGSFAQVNNEQFF.

The chain uses TRBV19 and TRBJ1-1; 9 nucleotides align to TRBD1. Germline V CDR1 and CDR2: LNHDA, SQIVND (reference sequence). The trim removed 3 bases at V and 4 bases at J, leaving 6 bases unmatched. This CDR3 contains 15 residues. CDR3 bases: TGTGCCAGTAGTATTACAGGGGGCGAGGGCACTGAAGCTTTCTTT. Amino acids: CASSITGGEGTEAFF.

The genes are TRBV11-3 and TRBJ2-7, with 12 bases identical to TRBD2. The ends lost 4 bases at V and 3 bases at J; junction bases unmatched: 4. Germline assignment: CDR1 SGHNT and CDR2 YENEEA. The length of the CDR3 is 15 residues. CDR3: CASSSGLAGNYEQYF. CDR3 nucleotides: TGTGCCAGCAGCTCAGGACTAGCGGGAAACTACGAGCAGTACTTC.

The rearrangement joins TRBV11-3 to TRBJ1-1, with D maybe TRBD1 (5 bases). In germline, CDR1 is SGHNT, CDR2 YENEEA. Trimming removed 5 bases from V and 1 base from J, with 11 bases in between. The CDR3 loop spans 14 amino acids. The CDR3 nucleotides read TGTGCCAGCAGCCCGGGACCTACGAACACTGAAGCTTTCTTT. The encoded protein is CASSPGPTNTEAFF.

The rearrangement uses TRBV19 and TRBJ2-3, with TRBD2 identical over 11 bases. CDR1 LNHDA and CDR2 SQIVND come from the germline V gene (reference sequence). Trimming took 6 bases from V and 2 from J; bases not matched to a gene: 4. CDR3 length: 15 residues. DNA of the CDR3: TGTGCCAGTAGGCTAGCGGGAGGCTCCACAGATACGCAGTATTTT. Translating gives CASRLAGGSTDTQYF.